The 20 T cell receptor beta chains listed next were all sequenced from one sample in a study of spatial heterogeneity in lung cancer. General study results and limits: Higher tumor mutation counts went along with higher counts of expanded intratumoral alpha and beta TCRs.

These receptors lack a known antigen. TCRdb re-called the 5' RACE reads through MiXCR, storing one row per CDR3 protein. Among 9,000 to 13,000 distinct CDR3 sequences listed, around 12% were seen once. The time point was: sample taken at primary tumor resection. The material was lung tumor tissue, obtained at surgery. Receptor source: a male donor with early-stage non-small cell lung cancer.

This clonotype ranks as medium-sized. Because the library targeted alpha chains, this beta chain is an off-target read whose size means little. The CDR3 DNA follows: TGTGCCAGCAGCCAAGAGAGTGAGCAGTTCTTC. Its protein product is CASSQESEQFF. The V gene is TRBV3-1, the J gene TRBJ2-1; D ambiguous. Per the germline V gene, CDR1 is LGHDT and CDR2 is YNNKEL (reference sequence). With 0 bases removed from V and 9 bases from J, the gap between germline ends came to 3 bases. CDR3 length: 11 residues.

To note about this clonotype: Found in a library prepared for alpha chains, this beta chain is an off-target read, and its abundance has little meaning. J is TRBJ2-3 and V is TRBV10-3; TRBD2 might be the D (5 bases). Trimming took 0 bases from V and 4 from J, leaving 8 bases between them. The CDR3 contains 14 residues. Germline V gives CDR1 ENHRY, CDR2 SYGVKD. The CDR3 is CAISESEGSDTQYF. For the CDR3, the DNA is TGTGCCATCAGTGAGTCCGAGGGCTCAGATACGCAGTATTTT.

This clonotype was recorded many times. This beta chain was picked up by a library intended for alpha chains and is off target, so its count carries little meaning. CDR3 coding DNA: TGTGCCAGCAGCTTAACCGGGACAGGGGGATCCAAAAACATTCAGTACTTC. The encoded protein is CASSLTGTGGSKNIQYF. This chain joins TRBV7-9 and TRBJ2-4, with TRBD1 identical over 11 bases. Looked up from germline, CDR1 is SEHNR and CDR2 is FQNEAQ (reference sequence). CDR3 size: 17 residues. J was trimmed by 2 bases and V by 2 bases; bases with no gene match: 5.

On this clonotype itself: For a library built for alpha chains, this beta chain is a stray read; little rests on its size. The V call is TRBV7-2, the J call TRBJ2-1; 12 bases fit TRBD2. Germline CDR1 is SGHTA and CDR2 is FQGNSA. The CDR3 totals 14 residues. Losses at the gene ends were 4 bases for V and 12 bases for J; bases not matched to a gene: 7. Here the CDR3 DNA reads TGTGCCAGCAGCTCGGGACTAGCGGGCCCCCCGCAGTTCTTC. This gives the protein CASSSGLAGPPQFF.

This clonotype came up many times. With the library built for alpha chains, this beta chain is off target and its frequency is not meaningful. The chain combines TRBV7-9 with TRBJ2-7, with TRBD2 matching 11 bases. The CDR3 consists of 15 residues. Germline assignment: CDR1 SEHNR and CDR2 FQNEAQ (reference sequence). With 1 base clipped from V and 5 bases from J, the junction kept 4 bases outside the gene matches. The CDR3 spells CASSLVAGGANEQYF. As DNA, the CDR3 is TGTGCCAGCAGCTTAGTAGCGGGAGGGGCTAACGAGCAGTACTTC.

Comments on this clonotype: A library prepared for alpha chains yielded this beta chain as an off-target read; its size is of little meaning. The V gene is TRBV6-2 or TRBV6-3, the J gene TRBJ1-1, with D unclear. Trimming stripped 2 bases from V and 6 bases from J, with 7 bases between. This CDR3 is built from 12 residues. Germline assignment: CDR1 MNHEY and CDR2 SVGEGT. CDR3 region: CASSYGRAEAFF. DNA of the CDR3: TGTGCCAGCAGTTACGGGAGGGCTGAAGCTTTCTTT.

In this sample, this clonotype is medium-sized (0.01 to 0.1%). This beta chain is an off-target read within a library intended for alpha chains, so its frequency means little. The genes are TRBV7-2 and TRBJ2-3; 8 positions agree with TRBD2. With V trimmed by 7 bases and J by 6 bases, 15 bases remained unmatched. From germline, CDR1 is SGHTA and CDR2 FQGNSA. The CDR3 sequence is 16 residues long. CDR3 DNA: TGTGCCAGCATTAAGGGGCAGACCGGGACTAGGGATACGCAGTATTTT. Its protein product is CASIKGQTGTRDTQYF.

Within the sample, this clonotype is medium-sized. This beta chain is an off-target read within a library intended for alpha chains, so its frequency means little. J is TRBJ1-5 and V is TRBV12-3 or TRBV12-4; 12 bases are shared with TRBD1. The CDR3 is 16 amino acids. The junction had 1 base not matched to a gene; V was cut back by 0 bases and J by 4 bases. The CDR3 DNA is TGTGCCAGCAGTTTAGCGGGACAGGGGGCGAATCAGCCCCAGCATTTT. Translated, it gives CASSLAGQGANQPQHF.

This clonotype occurred many times. As an off-target read in a library built for alpha chains, this beta chain has a frequency of little significance. The chain links TRBV9 to TRBJ2-1; 12 nucleotides align to TRBD1. The V gene's germline CDR1 is SGDLS and CDR2 YYNGEE. This CDR3 contains 14 residues. J was trimmed by 9 bases and V by 4 bases; bases with no gene match: 5. CDR3 residues: CASSPGTGGFEQFF. The CDR3 DNA reads as TGTGCCAGCAGCCCAGGGACAGGGGGCTTTGAGCAGTTCTTC. Supplemented by reference TRBV9 and TRBJ2-1, the full variable domain reads DSGVTQTPKHLITATGQRVTLRCSPRSGDLSVYWYQQSLDQGLQFLIQYYNGEERAKGNILERFSAQQFPDLHSELNLSSLELGDSALYFCASSPGTGGFEQFFGPGTRLTVL.

The table lists this clonotype with many counts. This beta chain is an off-target read within a library intended for alpha chains, so its frequency means little. The chain has TRBV7-6 and TRBJ2-5; 10 nucleotides line up with TRBD2. Germline V gene data show CDR1 as SGHVS and CDR2 as FNYEAQ. The CDR3 sequence is 19 residues long. With 8 bases clipped from V and 4 bases from J, the junction kept 22 bases outside the gene matches. This CDR3 reads CASFHPGPSGGAGPETQYF. CDR3 nucleotides: TGTGCCAGCTTCCACCCTGGTCCTAGCGGGGGCGCTGGCCCAGAGACCCAGTACTTC.

This clonotype is medium-sized in the sample. This beta chain was picked up by a library intended for alpha chains and is off target, so its count carries little meaning. The gene calls are TRBV29-1 and TRBJ2-2, with 7 bases that match TRBD1. The CDR3 has 14 amino acids. Trimming took 8 bases from V and 0 from J; bases not matched to a gene: 6. Looked up from germline, CDR1 is SQVTM and CDR2 is ANQGSEA. CDR3 coding DNA: TGCAGCCATCCCGGGACAGCGAACACCGGGGAGCTGTTTTTT. It codes for CSHPGTANTGELFF.

This clonotype showed up just a few times. The size of this beta chain means little, since it is a stray read in a library made for alpha chains. V gene TRBV18 combines with J gene TRBJ1-1; a weak D match, TRBD1 (5 bases). The CDR3 has 14 amino acids. The ends were cut back, 4 bases at V and 5 bases at J, with 14 bases in the middle. Germline CDR1 reads KGHSH; CDR2 reads LQKENI. The CDR3 DNA reads as TGTGCCAGCTCACGGGGCTCGGGGAGGACTGAAGCTTTCTTT. It yields the protein CASSRGSGRTEAFF.

This clonotype has more than one count but fewer than ten. A library prepared for alpha chains yielded this beta chain as an off-target read; its size is of little meaning. This chain uses TRBV27 with TRBJ2-7; TRBD1 is a possible D gene (6 bases). The length of the CDR3 is 14 residues. Germline CDR1 is MNHEY and CDR2 is SMNVEV (reference sequence). Trimming cost V 3 bases and J 2 bases, with 11 bases left between them. CDR3 in amino acids: CASSLKAGAYEQYV. CDR3 coding DNA: TGTGCCAGCAGTTTGAAGGCAGGGGCCTACGAGCAGTACGTC.

By frequency in the sample, this clonotype is medium-sized. This beta chain slipped into a library made for alpha chains as a stray read, so its size is not meaningful. The chain recombines TRBV7-6 with TRBJ2-1, with 9 bases aligning to TRBD2. Germline trimming cut 1 base from V and 6 bases from J; bases unmatched to any gene: 1. Germline CDR1 and CDR2: SGHVS and FNYEAQ. The CDR3 covers 14 residues. CDR3 sequence reads: CASSLGLAVNEQFF. The CDR3 region has the DNA TGTGCCAGCAGCTTAGGACTAGCGGTCAATGAGCAGTTCTTC.

This clonotype was observed many times. The junction does not match germline at one end; this may be a read error. For a library built for alpha chains, this beta chain is a stray read; little rests on its size. V is TRBV6-5 and J is TRBJ2-7; D gene ambiguous. CDR1 MNHEY and CDR2 SVGAGI come from the germline V gene. There are 13 residues in the CDR3. The CDR3 loop reads CASIGTDPYGQYF. Written as DNA, the CDR3 is TGTGCCAGCATAGGTACAGACCCCTACGGGCAGTACTTC.

In this sample, this clonotype turned up a few times. For a library built for alpha chains, this beta chain is a stray read; little rests on its size. Here the CDR3 reads CASGGRITDTQYF. DNA for the CDR3: TGCGCCAGCGGGGGCAGGATCACAGATACGCAGTATTTT. The chain links TRBV5-1 to TRBJ2-3; possible D gene TRBD1, 6 bases. The germline V gene encodes CDR1 SGHRS and CDR2 YFSETQ. Trimming left V 7 bases short and J 2 bases short, with 11 bases between. This CDR3 region has 13 residues.

This clonotype was observed a handful of times. Little can be read into the size of this beta chain, an off-target read in a library designed for alpha chains. The rearrangement joins TRBV9 to TRBJ2-3; TRBD1 matches at 7 bases. Per the germline V gene, CDR1 is SGDLS and CDR2 is YYNGEE. V shed 3 bases and J 2 bases; nucleotides not matched to a gene: 6. The CDR3 spans 15 residues. In nucleotides, the CDR3 is TGTGCCAGCAGCGAGCGGACAGGAATCACAGATACGCAGTATTTT. Its translation: CASSERTGITDTQYF.

This clonotype ranks as medium-sized. In a library made to pick up alpha chains, this beta chain is a stray read with a size that means little. The genes are TRBV29-1 and TRBJ1-5, with 9 bases aligning to TRBD1. Germline trimming cut 6 bases from V and 6 bases from J; bases unmatched to any gene: 9. Per germline, CDR1 SQVTM and CDR2 ANQGSEA. The CDR3 runs 14 residues. The CDR3, as DNA: TGCAGCGTGGGGACCGGGACAGGGTTTCAGCCCCAGCATTTT. It yields the protein CSVGTGTGFQPQHF.

This clonotype turned up a few times. For a library built for alpha chains, this beta chain is a stray read; little rests on its size. This chain connects TRBV2 to TRBJ2-6, with unresolved D. CDR3 length: 16 amino acids. Per the germline V gene, CDR1 is SNHLY and CDR2 is FYNNEI. The ends were cut back, 8 bases at V and 0 bases at J, with 14 bases in the middle. The CDR3 bases are TGTGCCAGCTCAACCCCCTTGGACTCTGGGGCCAACGTCCTGACTTTC. Its protein is CASSTPLDSGANVLTF.

Many counts were recorded for this clonotype. Since the library was made to target alpha chains, this beta chain is a stray read and its abundance is not meaningful. The J gene is TRBJ1-3, the V gene TRBV7-9; D ambiguous. This CDR3 contains 15 residues. Germline lookup yields CDR1 SEHNR and CDR2 FQNEAQ (reference sequence). V shed 2 bases and J shed 0 bases, with 8 bases lying between them. CDR3 DNA: TGTGCCAGCAGCTTATTGGCCTACTCTGGAAACACCATATATTTT. Amino acid sequence: CASSLLAYSGNTIYF.